This is a list of T cell receptor beta chains from one sample in a study. One entry per CDR3 protein results from TCRdb running MiXCR on the reads. The sample holds 3,000 to 3,500 distinct CDR3 sequences, 9.5% to 10% seen once. Sequencing used CD4+ T cells from synovial fluid. These receptors were taken from a human donor with rheumatoid arthritis. The CDR3 runs from the conserved cysteine through the conserved F or W. A D gene is named only where the DNA matches it firmly. Some rows mark clone size as missing; the rest say once, few, many or name a class of expanded clone.

J | size | D | V | CDR3 | DNA
TRBJ2-1 | - | - | TRBV5-1 | CASSLAAAGAYNEQFF | TGCGCCAGCAGCTTGGCCGCAGCGGGTGCCTACAATGAGCAGTTCTTC
TRBJ2-1 | medium-sized | TRBD1 | TRBV6-2/TRBV6-3 | CASSSDRGRDEQFF | TGTGCCAGCAGTTCGGACAGGGGGCGGGATGAGCAGTTCTTC
TRBJ2-7 | few | TRBD2 | TRBV6-5 | CASSRLAGDEEQYF | TGTGCCAGCAGTCGACTAGCGGGAGATGAAGAGCAGTACTTC
TRBJ2-1 | - | - | TRBV5-1 | CASSLVRDGDEQFF | TGCGCCAGCAGCTTGGTAAGGGATGGGGATGAGCAGTTCTTC
TRBJ2-1 | medium-sized | - | TRBV7-8 | CASSPGGADNEQFF | TGTGCCAGCAGCCCAGGTGGGGCCGACAATGAGCAGTTCTTC
TRBJ2-3 | medium-sized | - | TRBV11-3 | CASSLDPPPDTQYF | TGTGCCAGCAGCTTAGATCCCCCCCCAGATACGCAGTATTTT
TRBJ2-3 | many | - | TRBV20-1 | CSASSVDTQYF | TGCAGTGCTAGTTCTGTGGATACGCAGTATTTT
TRBJ1-1 | - | - | TRBV7-2 | CASSLSPMTEAFF | TGTGCCAGCAGCTTATCCCCCATGACTGAAGCTTTCTTT
TRBJ2-7 | medium-sized | - | TRBV4-1 | CASSQEGGQAYEQYF | TGCGCCAGCAGCCAAGAGGGAGGTCAGGCCTACGAGCAGTACTTC
TRBJ2-7 | many | - | TRBV28 | CASSPLAHFSYEQYF | TGTGCCAGCAGCCCCCTAGCGCACTTCTCCTACGAGCAGTACTTC
TRBJ2-7 | medium-sized | TRBD2 | TRBV27 | CASSAGLAGSEQYF | TGTGCCAGCAGTGCGGGACTAGCGGGTAGCGAGCAGTACTTC
TRBJ2-3 | many | TRBD2 | TRBV20-1 | CSADGTSGSTDTQYF | TGCAGTGCTGACGGGACTAGCGGGAGTACAGATACGCAGTATTTT
TRBJ2-7 | medium-sized | TRBD1 | TRBV2 | CASCTGGYPYEQYF | TGTGCCAGCTGTACAGGGGGTTATCCCTACGAGCAGTACTTC
TRBJ2-7 | - | - | TRBV15 | CATSRDLTVIFYEQYF | TGTGCCACCAGCAGAGATCTTACAGTGATCTTCTACGAGCAGTACTTC
TRBJ2-1 | many | TRBD1 | TRBV29-1 | CSVGTGGGEQFF | TGCAGCGTTGGGACAGGGGGGGGTGAGCAGTTCTTC
TRBJ1-4 | medium-sized | - | TRBV7-2 | CASSLAQGFEKLFF | TGTGCCAGCAGCTTAGCTCAGGGCTTTGAAAAACTGTTTTTT
TRBJ2-3 | medium-sized | TRBD2 | TRBV28 | CASSRIGLAGPDTQYF | TGTGCCAGCAGCAGAATTGGACTAGCGGGACCAGATACGCAGTATTTT
TRBJ2-3 | large | TRBD2 | TRBV20-1 | CSAPGVAGSTDTQYF | TGCAGTGCCCCCGGGGTAGCGGGGAGCACAGATACGCAGTATTTT
TRBJ2-1 | medium-sized | TRBD2 | TRBV29-1 | CSVDLESSGSSEQFF | TGCAGCGTTGACCTCGAGTCTAGCGGGAGTAGTGAGCAGTTCTTC
TRBJ2-7 | once | - | TRBV15 | CATSRVEAGAGAGEQYF | TGTGCCACCAGCAGAGTGGAGGCGGGGGCGGGAGCTGGGGAGCAGTACTTC
TRBJ2-7 | many | TRBD2 | TRBV20-1 | CSARRGTSSYEQYF | TGCAGTGCAAGAAGGGGGACTAGTTCCTACGAGCAGTACTTC
TRBJ2-1 | large | TRBD1 | TRBV7-9 | CASSLSGTGSYEQFF | TGTGCCAGCAGCTTAAGCGGGACAGGGTCTTATGAGCAGTTCTTC
TRBJ1-1 | many | - | TRBV7-3 | CASSPAPNREAFF | TGTGCCAGCAGCCCAGCCCCTAACCGGGAAGCTTTCTTT
TRBJ2-6 | many | TRBD1 | TRBV4-2 | CASSQELAGQGAAGANVLTF | TGTGCCAGCAGCCAAGAGTTGGCGGGACAGGGGGCAGCTGGGGCCAACGTCCTGACTTTC
TRBJ2-3 | medium-sized | TRBD2 | TRBV7-6 | CASSLTTGRGTDTQYF | TGTGCCAGCAGCTTAACGACGGGGAGGGGCACAGATACGCAGTATTTT
TRBJ2-5 | - | - | TRBV6-5 | CASSPDSRGNETQYF | TGTGCCAGCAGCCCGGACAGTCGGGGGAATGAGACCCAGTACTTC